These 18 T cell receptor beta chains originate from one sample sequenced in a study of shared clonotypes between healthy human individuals. CD45RO-negative cells were positively selected for CCR7, leaving out terminally differentiated effector memory CD45RA+ cells. TCRdb's copy holds only in-frame clones and misses some; the assay was immunoSEQ multiplex PCR. Among over 750,000 clones listed, about 96% were seen once. The material sequenced was naive CD8+ T cells sorted from blood. These receptors originate from a man younger than 40 in good health.

This chain links TRBV11-2 with TRBJ2-7; D unclear. V lost 1 base and J 3 bases, leaving 10 bases between the germline ends. This CDR3 contains 14 residues. Germline CDR1 SGHAT, CDR2 FQNNGV. The CDR3 protein is CASSLGPQFYEQYF. The CDR3 coding sequence is TGTGCCAGCAGCTTAGGGCCACAATTCTACGAGCAGTACTTC.

The chain is built from TRBV7-6 and TRBJ2-5, with TRBD2 matching over 9 bases. The CDR3 extends over 18 amino acids. The germline gives CDR1 SGHVS, CDR2 FNYEAQ. J lost 0 bases, V lost 5 bases, and 13 bases had no gene match. DNA of the CDR3: TGTGCCAGCAGCGCAGGGACTCCTAGCGGGAAACACCAAGAGACCCAGTACTTC. Protein product: CASSAGTPSGKHQETQYF.

In this sample, this clone turned up once. The V gene is TRBV2, the J gene TRBJ2-1; 8 bases are a match to TRBD1. Germline CDR1 reads SNHLY; CDR2 reads FYNNEI. The length of the CDR3 is 10 residues. Unmatched junction bases numbered 6, after V lost 8 bases and J lost 15 bases. The CDR3 DNA is TGTGCCAGCCTTGGGACAGGAGGGTTCTTC. The encoded protein is CASLGTGGFF. The full variable domain, its missing parts supplied by reference TRBV2 and TRBJ2-1, is EPEVTQTPSHQVTQMGQEVILRCVPISNHLYFYWYRQILGQKVEFLVSFYNNEISEKSEIFDDQFSVERPDGSNFTLKIRSTKLEDSAMYFCASLGTGGFFGPGTRLTVL.

This sequence joins TRBV29-1 and TRBJ2-7; 9 bases line up with TRBD1. Germline V gene data show CDR1 as SQVTM and CDR2 as ANQGSEA. The V segment lost 4 bases and the J segment 6 bases; nucleotides outside the gene matches: 13. This CDR3 is built from 15 residues. The DNA for the CDR3 is TGCAGCGTTGTTGCGTCCGGGACAGGGTACGTCGAGCAGTACTTC. Translated: CSVVASGTGYVEQYF.

This chain joins TRBV27 and TRBJ2-7; D is possibly TRBD2 (6 bases). V dropped 5 bases and J dropped 0 bases, with 14 bases sitting between them. From germline, CDR1 is MNHEY and CDR2 SMNVEV (reference sequence). This CDR3 has 15 amino acids. In DNA, the CDR3 is TGTGCCAGCAGTCGGAGGGGCTCGAGCTCCTACGAGCAGTACTTC. Its translation is CASSRRGSSSYEQYF.

The rearrangement joins TRBV6-5 to TRBJ1-2; D unresolved. The ends were cut back, 5 bases at V and 6 bases at J, with 10 bases in the middle. This CDR3 region has 12 residues. The germline V gene has CDR1 MNHEY and CDR2 SVGAGI. CDR3 bases: TGTGCCAGCAGTCCACACGGAGATGGCTACACCTTC. Its translation is CASSPHGDGYTF.

This chain joins TRBV7-9 and TRBJ2-2; D is unclear. The V gene lost 2 bases and the J gene lost 3 bases, with 16 bases spanning the gap. The CDR3 has 17 amino acids. CDR1 is SEHNR and CDR2 is FQNEAQ in the germline V gene (reference sequence). The CDR3 nucleotides are TGTGCCAGCAGCTTACCAAGCGACCGGTCAGACACCGGGGAGCTGTTTTTT. The encoded protein is CASSLPSDRSDTGELFF. The whole variable domain, filled in from reference TRBV7-9 and TRBJ2-2, reads DTGVSQNPRHKITKRGQNVTFRCDPISEHNRLYWYRQTLGQGPEFLTYFQNEAQLEKSRLLSDRFSAERPKGSFSTLEIQRTEQGDSAMYLCASSLPSDRSDTGELFFGEGSRLTVL.

The genes are TRBV11-2 and TRBJ1-1, with D possibly matching TRBD1 (5 bases). CDR1 SGHAT and CDR2 FQNNGV come from the germline V gene. Trimming cost V 4 bases and J 5 bases, with 14 bases left between them. The CDR3 has 14 residues. CDR3: CASSSGLRGTEAFF. The DNA for the CDR3 is TGTGCCAGCAGCTCAGGGTTACGGGGGACTGAAGCTTTCTTT. The entire variable domain, with the rest obtained from reference TRBV11-2 and TRBJ1-1, is as follows: EAGVAQSPRYKIIEKRQSVAFWCNPISGHATLYWYQQILGQGPKLLIQFQNNGVVDDSQLPKDRFSAERLKGVDSTLKIQPAKLEDSAVYLCASSSGLRGTEAFFGQGTRLTVV.

The chain is built from TRBV29-1 and TRBJ1-2; D possibly corresponds to TRBD1 (5 bases). This CDR3 has 17 residues. Germline CDR1 and CDR2: SQVTM and ANQGSEA. Trimming cost V 3 bases and J 0 bases, with 20 bases left between them. The CDR3 here is CSVEISDTALANYGYTF. Here the CDR3 DNA reads TGCAGCGTTGAGATCTCGGACACTGCCCTAGCTAACTATGGCTACACCTTC.

CDR3 in DNA: TGTGCCAGCAGTCGCAACCCGGGACTGATTGAAGCTTTCTTT. It translates to CASSRNPGLIEAFF. The rearrangement links TRBV27 to TRBJ1-1; a possible D gene is TRBD1 (5 bases). V lost 5 bases and J 7 bases, leaving 17 bases between the germline ends. The CDR3 sequence is 14 residues long. Germline lookup yields CDR1 MNHEY and CDR2 SMNVEV (reference sequence).

V is TRBV29-1 and J is TRBJ2-3; the match to TRBD2 covers 10 bases. Trimming cost V 4 bases and J 5 bases; bases outside gene matches: 12. CDR1 and CDR2 (germline): SQVTM, ANQGSEA. CDR3 size: 16 residues. The CDR3 reads CSVALLELAGEDTQYF. The CDR3 region has the DNA TGCAGCGTTGCTCTCCTTGAGCTAGCGGGGGAAGATACGCAGTATTTT.

This clone was detected once. The chain recombines TRBV6-4 with TRBJ1-1; TRBD1 aligns across 7 bases. The J segment lost 0 bases and the V segment lost 5 bases, leaving 21 bases of the junction unmatched. The CDR3 is 20 amino acids. The germline V gene encodes CDR1 MRHNA and CDR2 SNTAGT. CDR3 DNA sequence: TGTGCCAGCAGTATAGAGACCCCCCTGACAGGGTGGGTCATGAACACTGAAGCTTTCTTT. This gives the protein CASSIETPLTGWVMNTEAFF.

With regard to this clone: The sample holds other DNA sequences that translate to the same CDR3. The chain is built from TRBV4-1 and TRBJ2-7, with TRBD2 matching over 10 bases. Germline CDR1 and CDR2: MGHRA and YSYEKL. CDR3 length: 14 amino acids. The V and J ends lost 4 bases and 2 bases, in that order; junction bases with no gene match: 2. The CDR3 sequence is CASSLGTSAYEQYF. The CDR3 DNA sequence: TGCGCCAGCAGCCTCGGGACTAGCGCCTACGAGCAGTACTTC.

The V and J genes are TRBV27 and TRBJ2-3; D remains ambiguous. Trimming pared 7 bases from V and 1 base from J, leaving 9 bases between. From germline, CDR1 is MNHEY and CDR2 SMNVEV (reference sequence). The CDR3 has 13 residues. The chain's CDR3 is CASTPPGTDTQYF. The DNA of the CDR3 is TGTGCCAGCACCCCCCCCGGCACAGATACGCAGTATTTT.

V usage is TRBV4-3 and J usage is TRBJ1-2; D is uncertain. Trimming removed 1 base at V and 2 bases at J, with 8 bases between. Germline assignment: CDR1 LGHNA and CDR2 YSLEER. The length of the CDR3 is 14 residues. DNA of the CDR3: TGCGCCAGCAGCCAAGGACCGAAGAACTATGGCTACACCTTC. It translates to CASSQGPKNYGYTF.

This sequence joins TRBV7-9 and TRBJ1-3; 8 bases match TRBD1. Germline assignment: CDR1 SEHNR and CDR2 FQNEAQ (reference sequence). Germline trimming cut 5 bases from V and 4 bases from J; bases unmatched to any gene: 1. CDR3 length: 13 residues. The CDR3 DNA sequence: TGTGCCAGCAGCCAGGGGGCAGGAAACACCATATATTTT. Its translation: CASSQGAGNTIYF.

The gene calls are TRBV27 and TRBJ1-1, with a weak D call TRBD1 (6 bases). This CDR3 region has 15 residues. V lost 3 bases and J 5 bases, leaving 16 bases between the germline ends. The germline V gene encodes CDR1 MNHEY and CDR2 SMNVEV (reference sequence). The CDR3: CASSFYRDRRTEAFF. The CDR3 bases are TGTGCCAGCAGTTTTTACAGGGACCGGAGGACTGAAGCTTTCTTT.

CDR3 in DNA: TGTGCCAGCAGCGAAAAACGGTCGGGGGGCCCGACCGGGGAGCTGTTTTTT. Translated, it gives CASSEKRSGGPTGELFF. The chain has TRBV21-1 and TRBJ2-2; the DNA was not used to check the table's D call, TRBD2. TRBV21-1 is marked as a pseudogene. This CDR3 is built from 17 residues.